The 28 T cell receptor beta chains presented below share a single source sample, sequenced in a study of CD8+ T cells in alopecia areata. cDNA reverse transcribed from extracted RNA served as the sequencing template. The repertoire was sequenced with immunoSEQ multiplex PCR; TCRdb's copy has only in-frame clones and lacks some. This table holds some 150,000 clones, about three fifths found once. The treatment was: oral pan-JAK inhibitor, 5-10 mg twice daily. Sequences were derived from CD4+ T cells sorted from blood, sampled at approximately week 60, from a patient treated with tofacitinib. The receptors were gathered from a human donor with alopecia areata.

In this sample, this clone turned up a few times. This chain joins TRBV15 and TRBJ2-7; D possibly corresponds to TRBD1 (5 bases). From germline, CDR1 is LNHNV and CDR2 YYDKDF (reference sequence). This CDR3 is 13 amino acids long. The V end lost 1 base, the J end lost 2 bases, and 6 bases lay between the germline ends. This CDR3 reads CATSRVGAYEQYF. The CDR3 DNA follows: TGTGCCACCAGCAGAGTAGGGGCCTACGAGCAGTACTTC. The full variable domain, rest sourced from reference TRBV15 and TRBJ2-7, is DAMVIQNPRYQVTQFGKPVTLSCSQTLNHNVMYWYQQKSSQAPKLLFHYYDKDFNNEADTPDNFQSRRPNTSFCFLDIRSPGLGDTAMYLCATSRVGAYEQYFGPGTRLTVT.

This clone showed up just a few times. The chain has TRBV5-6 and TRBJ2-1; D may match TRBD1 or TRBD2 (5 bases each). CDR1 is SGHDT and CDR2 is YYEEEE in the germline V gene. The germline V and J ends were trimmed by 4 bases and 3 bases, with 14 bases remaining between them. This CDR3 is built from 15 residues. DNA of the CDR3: TGTGCCAGCAGCCCCCCTGGGGGTATCTACAATGAGCAGTTCTTC. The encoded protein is CASSPPGGIYNEQFF.

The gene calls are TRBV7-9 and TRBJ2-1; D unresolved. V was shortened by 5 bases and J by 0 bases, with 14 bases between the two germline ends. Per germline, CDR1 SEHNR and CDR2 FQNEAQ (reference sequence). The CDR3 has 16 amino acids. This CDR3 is CASSPSLGRSYNEQFF. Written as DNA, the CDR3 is TGTGCCAGCAGCCCCTCTCTGGGTCGCTCCTACAATGAGCAGTTCTTC. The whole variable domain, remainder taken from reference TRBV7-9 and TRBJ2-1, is DTGVSQNPRHKITKRGQNVTFRCDPISEHNRLYWYRQTLGQGPEFLTYFQNEAQLEKSRLLSDRFSAERPKGSFSTLEIQRTEQGDSAMYLCASSPSLGRSYNEQFFGPGTRLTVL.

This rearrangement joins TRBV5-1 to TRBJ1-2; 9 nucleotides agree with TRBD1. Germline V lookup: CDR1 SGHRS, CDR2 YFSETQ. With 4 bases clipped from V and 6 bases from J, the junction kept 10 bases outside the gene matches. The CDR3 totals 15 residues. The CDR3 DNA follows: TGCGCCAGCAGCGCCGGGACAGGGAGTAAGGATGGCTACACCTTC. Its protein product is CASSAGTGSKDGYTF.

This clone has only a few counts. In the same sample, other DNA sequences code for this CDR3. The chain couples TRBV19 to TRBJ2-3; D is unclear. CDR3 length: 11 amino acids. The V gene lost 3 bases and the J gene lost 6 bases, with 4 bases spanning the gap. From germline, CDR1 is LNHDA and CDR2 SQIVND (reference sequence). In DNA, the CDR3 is TGTGCCAGTAGTATTGGGGATACGCAGTATTTT. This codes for CASSIGDTQYF.

DNA of the CDR3: TGCGCCAGCAGCCAAGCGTCGCAAGGTACGCAGTATTTT. It is translated as CASSQASQGTQYF. The rearrangement uses TRBV4-1 and TRBJ2-3; unclear D gene. This CDR3 region has 13 residues. V was pared by 1 base and J by 8 bases, with 10 bases between. From germline, CDR1 is MGHRA and CDR2 YSYEKL.

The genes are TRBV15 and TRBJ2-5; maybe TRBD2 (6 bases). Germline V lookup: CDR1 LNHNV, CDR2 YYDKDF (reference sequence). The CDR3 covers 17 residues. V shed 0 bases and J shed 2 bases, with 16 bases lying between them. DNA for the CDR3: TGTGCCACCAGCAGAGACCTCGGGGGAAGGAGACAAGAGACCCAGTACTTC. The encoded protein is CATSRDLGGRRQETQYF.

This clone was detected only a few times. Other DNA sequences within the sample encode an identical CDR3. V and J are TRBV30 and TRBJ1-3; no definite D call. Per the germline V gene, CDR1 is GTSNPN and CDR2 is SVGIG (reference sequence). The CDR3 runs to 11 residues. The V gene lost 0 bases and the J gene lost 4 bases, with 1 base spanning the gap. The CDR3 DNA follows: TGTGCCTGGAGTGTAGGAAACACCATATATTTT. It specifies CAWSVGNTIYF.

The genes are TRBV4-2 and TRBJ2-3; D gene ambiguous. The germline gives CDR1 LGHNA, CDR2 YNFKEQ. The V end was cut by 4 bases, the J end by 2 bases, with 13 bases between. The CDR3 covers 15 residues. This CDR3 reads CASSLGRALTDTQYF. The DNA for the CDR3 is TGTGCCAGCAGCCTGGGTAGGGCTCTCACAGATACGCAGTATTTT.

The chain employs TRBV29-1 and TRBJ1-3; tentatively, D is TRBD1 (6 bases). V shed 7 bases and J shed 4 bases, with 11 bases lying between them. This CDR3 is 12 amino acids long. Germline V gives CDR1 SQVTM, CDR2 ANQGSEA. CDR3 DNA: TGCAGCGGAGGGGGGATCGGAAACACCATATATTTT. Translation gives CSGGGIGNTIYF.

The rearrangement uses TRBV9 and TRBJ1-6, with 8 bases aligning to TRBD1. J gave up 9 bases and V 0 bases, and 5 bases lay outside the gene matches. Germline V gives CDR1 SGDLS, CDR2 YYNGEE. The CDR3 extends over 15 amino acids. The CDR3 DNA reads TGTGCCAGCAGCGTAGAGGACAGGGTTGGTTCACCCCTCCACTTT. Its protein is CASSVEDRVGSPLHF. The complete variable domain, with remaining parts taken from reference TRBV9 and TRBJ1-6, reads DSGVTQTPKHLITATGQRVTLRCSPRSGDLSVYWYQQSLDQGLQFLIQYYNGEERAKGNILERFSAQQFPDLHSELNLSSLELGDSALYFCASSVEDRVGSPLHFGNGTRLTVT.

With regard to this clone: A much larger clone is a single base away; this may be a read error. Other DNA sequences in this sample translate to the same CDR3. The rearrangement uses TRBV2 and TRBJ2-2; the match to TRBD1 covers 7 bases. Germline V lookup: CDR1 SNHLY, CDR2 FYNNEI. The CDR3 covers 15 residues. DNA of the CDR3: TGTGCCAGCAAGGGGACAGCCGAGAACACTGGGGAGCTGTTTTTT. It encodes CASKGTAENTGELFF.

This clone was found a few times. The CDR3 loop is CASGDEGSAYEQYF. The CDR3 DNA is TGTGCCAGCGGTGACGAGGGGTCGGCCTACGAGCAGTACTTC. The chain combines TRBV6-6 with TRBJ2-7, with D perhaps being TRBD1 or TRBD2 (5 bases each). This CDR3 spans 14 amino acids. Germline values: CDR1 MNHNY, CDR2 SVGAGI (reference sequence). Trimming stripped 8 bases from V and 2 bases from J, with 16 bases between.

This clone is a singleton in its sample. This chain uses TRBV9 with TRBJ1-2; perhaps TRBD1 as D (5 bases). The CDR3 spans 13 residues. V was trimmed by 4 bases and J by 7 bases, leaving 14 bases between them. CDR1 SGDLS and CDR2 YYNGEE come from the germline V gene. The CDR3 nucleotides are TGTGCCAGCAGCTCAACCCAGGGCGGTGGCTACACCTTC. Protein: CASSSTQGGGYTF.

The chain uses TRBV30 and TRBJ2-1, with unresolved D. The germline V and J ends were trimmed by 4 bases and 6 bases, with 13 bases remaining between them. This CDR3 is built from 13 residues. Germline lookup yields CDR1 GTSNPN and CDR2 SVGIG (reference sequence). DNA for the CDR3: TGTGCCTGGACCGCCGGTACCTCCAATGAGCAGTTCTTC. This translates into CAWTAGTSNEQFF.

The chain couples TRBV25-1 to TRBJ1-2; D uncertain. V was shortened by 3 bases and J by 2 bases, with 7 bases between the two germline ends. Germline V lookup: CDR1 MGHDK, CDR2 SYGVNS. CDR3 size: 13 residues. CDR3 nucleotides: TGTGCCAGCAGTGATGTGGCCAACTATGGCTACACCTTC. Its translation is CASSDVANYGYTF.

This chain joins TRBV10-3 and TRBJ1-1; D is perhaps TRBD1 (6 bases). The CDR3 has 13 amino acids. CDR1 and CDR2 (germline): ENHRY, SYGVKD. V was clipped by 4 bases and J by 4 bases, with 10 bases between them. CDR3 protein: CAISVTGRTEAFF. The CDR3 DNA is TGTGCCATCAGTGTCACAGGGCGCACTGAAGCTTTCTTT.

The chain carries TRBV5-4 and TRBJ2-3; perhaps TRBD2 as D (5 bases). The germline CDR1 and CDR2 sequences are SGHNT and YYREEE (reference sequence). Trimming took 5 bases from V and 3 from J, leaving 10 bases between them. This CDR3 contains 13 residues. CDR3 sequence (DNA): TGTGCCAGCAGACCCGGACTTACAGATACGCAGTATTTT. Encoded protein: CASRPGLTDTQYF.

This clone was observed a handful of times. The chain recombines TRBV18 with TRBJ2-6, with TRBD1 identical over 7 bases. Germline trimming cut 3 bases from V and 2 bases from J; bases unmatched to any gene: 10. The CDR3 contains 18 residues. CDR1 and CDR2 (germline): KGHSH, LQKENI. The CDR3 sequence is CASSPQTGKRPGANVLTF. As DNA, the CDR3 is TGTGCCAGCTCACCCCAGACAGGGAAGAGGCCTGGGGCCAACGTCCTGACTTTC.

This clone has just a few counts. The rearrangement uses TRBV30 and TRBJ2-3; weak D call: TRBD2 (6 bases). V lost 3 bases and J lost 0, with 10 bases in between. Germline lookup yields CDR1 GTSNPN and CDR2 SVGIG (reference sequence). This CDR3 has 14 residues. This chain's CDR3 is CAWRPGASTDTQYF. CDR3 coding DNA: TGTGCCTGGAGACCGGGAGCTAGCACAGATACGCAGTATTTT.

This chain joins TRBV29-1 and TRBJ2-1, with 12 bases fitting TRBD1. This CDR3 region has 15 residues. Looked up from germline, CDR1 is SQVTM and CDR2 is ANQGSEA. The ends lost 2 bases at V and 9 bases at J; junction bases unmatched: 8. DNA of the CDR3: TGCAGCGTTGAACCACGGGGGACAGGGGGCAGTGAGCAGTTCTTC. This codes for CSVEPRGTGGSEQFF.

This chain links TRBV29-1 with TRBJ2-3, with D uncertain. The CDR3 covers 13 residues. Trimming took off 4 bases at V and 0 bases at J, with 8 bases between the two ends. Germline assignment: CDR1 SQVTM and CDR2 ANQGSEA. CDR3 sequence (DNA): TGCAGCGTTGCCCTGGCTAGCACAGATACGCAGTATTTT. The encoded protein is CSVALASTDTQYF.

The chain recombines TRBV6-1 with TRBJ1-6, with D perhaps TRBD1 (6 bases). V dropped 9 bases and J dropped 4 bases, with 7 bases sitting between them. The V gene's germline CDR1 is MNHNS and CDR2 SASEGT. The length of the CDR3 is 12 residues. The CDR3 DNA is TGTGCCAGTCAGGGGTATAATTCACCCCTCCACTTT. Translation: CASQGYNSPLHF.

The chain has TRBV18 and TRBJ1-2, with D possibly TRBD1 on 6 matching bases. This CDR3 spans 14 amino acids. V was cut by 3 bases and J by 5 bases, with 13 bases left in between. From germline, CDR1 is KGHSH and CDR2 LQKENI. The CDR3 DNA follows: TGTGCCAGCTCACCTCAGGACAGTTCTTATGGCTACACCTTC. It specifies CASSPQDSSYGYTF.

CDR3 sequence: CASSPKGPNYEQYF. CDR3 nucleotide sequence: TGCGCCAGCAGCCCCAAGGGCCCTAACTACGAGCAGTACTTC. V usage is TRBV5-1 and J usage is TRBJ2-7; D is unclear. Trimming cost V 4 bases and J 3 bases, with 14 bases left between them. The CDR3 loop spans 14 amino acids. Germline-derived CDR1 and CDR2 are SGHRS and YFSETQ.

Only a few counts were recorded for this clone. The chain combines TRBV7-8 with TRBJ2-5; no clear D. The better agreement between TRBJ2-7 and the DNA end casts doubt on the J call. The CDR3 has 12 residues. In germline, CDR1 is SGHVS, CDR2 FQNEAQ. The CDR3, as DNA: TGTGCCAGCAGCTTAGGTCGATACGAGCAGTACTTC. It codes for CASSLGRYEQYF.

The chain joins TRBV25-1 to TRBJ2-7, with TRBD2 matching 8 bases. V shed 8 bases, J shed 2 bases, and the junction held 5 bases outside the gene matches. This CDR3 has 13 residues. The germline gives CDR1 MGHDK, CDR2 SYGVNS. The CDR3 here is CASGIAGTYEQYF. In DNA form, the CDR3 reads TGTGCCAGCGGAATAGCGGGGACCTACGAGCAGTACTTC.

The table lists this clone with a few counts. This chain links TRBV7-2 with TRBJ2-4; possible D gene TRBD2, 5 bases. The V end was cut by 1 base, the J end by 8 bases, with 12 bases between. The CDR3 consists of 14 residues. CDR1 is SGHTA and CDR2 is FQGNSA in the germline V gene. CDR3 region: CASSLVPAAYIQYF. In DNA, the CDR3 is TGTGCCAGCAGCTTAGTACCAGCGGCGTACATTCAGTACTTC.